This TCR beta chain was observed in a study of blood T cell repertoires in COVID-19. Whole-study context: The study drew acute and convalescent COVID-19 samples from the United States, Italy and Spain. T cells, B-cell-depleted T cells, or PBMCs supplied cDNA or gDNA.

Original processing methods: From reference gene primer amplification, estimates of nucleated cell counts were derived. TCRdb's copy holds only in-frame clones and misses some; the assay was immunoSEQ multiplex PCR. That table is the source of V, J and clone size, and D and trimming were worked out from the DNA. The table lists about 88,000 clones, roughly nine tenths of them singletons, with 1.7% in the top ten. The receptor was isolated from a man in his sixties with acute or convalescent COVID-19. Sequencing was performed on peripheral blood.

CDR3 amino acids: CASSQDPGSSYNEQFF. CDR3 nucleotide sequence: TGTGCCAGCAGCCAAGATCCCGGGAGCTCCTACAATGAGCAGTTCTTC. This chain uses TRBV3-1 (or the pseudogene TRBV3-2) with TRBJ2-1, with a tentative D call TRBD2 (6 bases). V was clipped by 0 bases and J by 0 bases, with 9 bases between them. The CDR3 is made up of 16 amino acids. Germline loops: CDR1 LGHDT, CDR2 YNNKEL (reference sequence).